The 19 T cell receptor beta chains below were found in one sample sequenced in a study of CD8 T cells in Susac syndrome. The RNA input was about 0.45 to 1 ug, and it was reverse transcribed with random hexamers. TCRdb reanalysed the immunoSEQ multiplex PCR reads using MiXCR and keeps one entry per CDR3 protein. Seen here are about 240,000 distinct CDR3 sequences, 90% to 97% observed once, and the top ten hold less than 0.11%. Sample: CD4+ T cells from PBMCs. The receptors originated from a human donor with Susac syndrome.

The chain combines TRBV25-1 with TRBJ2-1; the match to TRBD2 covers 13 bases. The CDR3 runs 17 residues. Unmatched junction bases numbered 7, after V lost 4 bases and J lost 4 bases. Germline values: CDR1 MGHDK, CDR2 SYGVNS. As DNA, the CDR3 is TGTGCCAGCAGTGCCCCCGGGACTAGCGGGATGTACAATGAGCAGTTCTTC. Protein: CASSAPGTSGMYNEQFF. Together with reference TRBV25-1 and TRBJ2-1, the CDR3 gives the full variable domain: EADIYQTPRYLVIGTGKKITLECSQTMGHDKMYWYQQDPGMELHLIHYSYGVNSTEKGDLSSESTVSRIRTEHFPLTLESARPSHTSQYLCASSAPGTSGMYNEQFFGPGTRLTVL.

As DNA, the CDR3 is TGTGCCAGCAGTTTAGTTGTGGCAGGTCATCAGCCCCAGCATTTT. Residues: CASSLVVAGHQPQHF. This chain links TRBV28 with TRBJ1-5; D gene uncertain. The CDR3 is made up of 15 amino acids. V lost 2 bases to trimming and J lost 5 bases, with 13 bases between them. In germline, CDR1 is MDHEN, CDR2 SYDVKM.

The rearrangement joins TRBV12-3 or TRBV12-4 to TRBJ2-5; D might be TRBD2 (5 bases). V shed 8 bases and J shed 5 bases, with 15 bases lying between them. CDR3 size: 13 residues. In DNA, the CDR3 is TGTGCCAGCCGACGGGAAGGTTTGGAGACCCAGTACTTC. As protein: CASRREGLETQYF.

The chain is built from TRBV4-1 and TRBJ1-3; D remains ambiguous. CDR3 length: 13 amino acids. Germline CDR1 reads MGHRA; CDR2 reads YSYEKL. V lost 0 bases to trimming and J lost 4 bases, with 4 bases between them. The CDR3 spells CASSQERGNTIYF. In DNA, the CDR3 is TGCGCCAGCAGCCAAGAGCGAGGAAACACCATATATTTT.

This clonotype appeared a few times. The chain links TRBV6-5 to TRBJ2-5; D is uncertain. V lost 6 bases and J lost 3, with 5 bases in between. The CDR3 extends over 11 amino acids. Germline CDR1 MNHEY, CDR2 SVGAGI. The CDR3 region has the DNA TGTGCCAGCAGCCGAGAAGAGACCCAGTACTTC. Its protein is CASSREETQYF.

The chain combines TRBV9 with TRBJ2-5; TRBD1 matches at 7 bases. CDR1 is SGDLS and CDR2 is YYNGEE in the germline V gene. This CDR3 is 15 amino acids long. Germline trimming cut 0 bases from V and 5 bases from J; bases unmatched to any gene: 7. This chain's CDR3 is CASSVDSQQGETQYF. In DNA form, the CDR3 reads TGTGCCAGCAGCGTAGATTCCCAACAGGGGGAGACCCAGTACTTC.

V gene TRBV20-1 combines with J gene TRBJ2-1; maybe TRBD2 (5 bases). The CDR3 loop spans 14 amino acids. Germline lookup yields CDR1 DFQATT and CDR2 SNEGSKA (reference sequence). V was cut by 6 bases and J by 5 bases, with 17 bases left in between. For the CDR3, the DNA is TGCAGTGCCCCGAGCCGGAGGAAGAACAATGAGCAGTTCTTC. It is translated as CSAPSRRKNNEQFF.

This clonotype came up once. The chain links TRBV29-1 to TRBJ2-1; D not certain. The germline CDR1 and CDR2 sequences are SQVTM and ANQGSEA. The CDR3 runs to 12 residues. Trimming left V 6 bases short and J 7 bases short, with 13 bases between. The CDR3 region is CSVLRTANEQFF. CDR3 DNA sequence: TGCAGCGTACTTAGAACGGCGAATGAGCAGTTCTTC.

This rearrangement joins TRBV20-1 to TRBJ2-3; TRBD2 matches at 7 bases. The CDR3 has 15 residues. After removal of 3 bases from V and 5 bases from J, the junction contained 11 bases not matched to a gene. Germline assignment: CDR1 DFQATT and CDR2 SNEGSKA (reference sequence). CDR3: CSARGGAGAKDTQYF. The DNA of the CDR3 is TGCAGTGCTAGGGGTGGGGCGGGAGCCAAAGATACGCAGTATTTT.

This chain joins TRBV12-3 or TRBV12-4 and TRBJ2-7; unclear D gene. The CDR3 runs to 14 residues. V was pared by 1 base and J by 3 bases, with 10 bases between. This CDR3 reads CASSLERESYEQYF. The CDR3 DNA reads TGTGCCAGCAGTTTAGAAAGAGAAAGCTACGAGCAGTACTTC.

The rearrangement links TRBV3-1 to TRBJ1-5; D ambiguous. Germline CDR1 and CDR2: LGHDT and YNNKEL (reference sequence). The CDR3 has 14 amino acids. V was trimmed by 6 bases and J by 5 bases, leaving 14 bases between them. CDR3 residues: CASSSTGLDQPQHF. The DNA for the CDR3 is TGTGCCAGCAGTTCCACGGGCCTCGATCAGCCCCAGCATTTT.

CDR3 bases: TGTGCCAGCAGTCCCTGGGGTAGCAACTACGAGCAGTACTTC. Protein product: CASSPWGSNYEQYF. The chain joins TRBV6-5 to TRBJ2-7, with no clear D. The CDR3 length is 14 residues. V was shortened by 5 bases and J by 3 bases, with 14 bases between the two germline ends. Germline V gene data show CDR1 as MNHEY and CDR2 as SVGAGI.

The chain employs TRBV12-3 or TRBV12-4 and TRBJ1-3; D is perhaps TRBD1 (6 bases). The length of the CDR3 is 16 residues. V lost 6 bases and J lost 1, with 16 bases in between. The CDR3, as DNA: TGTGCCAGCAGCAATACAGGGTTCGGGTCTGGAAACACCATATATTTT. It yields the protein CASSNTGFGSGNTIYF.

This clonotype occurred once. This chain joins TRBV5-1 and TRBJ1-2; a weak D match, TRBD1 (5 bases). Germline CDR1 and CDR2: SGHRS and YFSETQ. The CDR3 length is 14 residues. Trimming cost V 4 bases and J 6 bases, with 16 bases left between them. The CDR3 coding sequence is TGCGCCAGCAGCCCGGGAGGCAGGGACGATGGCTACACCTTC. This sequence encodes CASSPGGRDDGYTF.

The chain couples TRBV5-1 to TRBJ2-7; 7 positions match TRBD1. Trimming at V came to 2 bases and at J to 2 bases, leaving 4 bases not matched to a gene. Germline V gene data show CDR1 as SGHRS and CDR2 as YFSETQ. This CDR3 region has 14 residues. In DNA form, the CDR3 reads TGCGCCAGCAGCTTTCCGACAGGGACCTACGAGCAGTACTTC. The encoded protein is CASSFPTGTYEQYF.

This clonotype was seen only once. V usage is TRBV12-3 or TRBV12-4 and J usage is TRBJ2-7; 7 bases are a match to TRBD1. The CDR3 has 14 residues. Trimming cost V 5 bases and J 7 bases; bases outside gene matches: 11. This CDR3 reads CASSPPSRGSEQYF. The DNA of the CDR3 is TGTGCCAGCAGTCCCCCCAGCAGGGGGAGTGAGCAGTACTTC.

This chain joins TRBV7-2 and TRBJ1-5; D is uncertain. The germline V gene encodes CDR1 SGHTA and CDR2 FQGNSA. V gave up 2 bases and J gave up 1 base, with 15 bases separating them. The CDR3 length is 17 residues. CDR3 DNA sequence: TGTGCCAGCAGCTTAAACTACAATAGGCAGAGCAATCAGCCCCAGCATTTT. Its protein product is CASSLNYNRQSNQPQHF.

The rearrangement uses TRBV4-1 and TRBJ1-1; D is uncertain. Germline CDR1 and CDR2: MGHRA and YSYEKL. V lost 0 bases to trimming and J lost 0 bases, with 5 bases between them. The CDR3 is 14 residues long. This chain's CDR3 is CASSQDRMNTEAFF. CDR3 DNA sequence: TGCGCCAGCAGCCAAGATAGAATGAACACTGAAGCTTTCTTT.

The rearrangement joins TRBV29-1 to TRBJ1-5; 8 bases agree with TRBD1. Germline V CDR1 and CDR2: SQVTM, ANQGSEA. CDR3 size: 14 residues. The V segment lost 6 bases and the J segment 2 bases; nucleotides outside the gene matches: 6. The CDR3: CSVHTGQGNQPQHF. As DNA, the CDR3 is TGCAGCGTACATACGGGACAGGGCAATCAGCCCCAGCATTTT.